This T cell receptor (beta chain) derives from a study of blood T cell repertoires in COVID-19. At the level of the study: PBMCs, B-cell-depleted T cells, or T cells were the source of the cDNA or gDNA that made up the material.

The method was immunoSEQ multiplex PCR; TCRdb's version includes in-frame clones alone and lacks a portion of them. This table has around 250,000 clones, about 90% appearing once. This CDR3 has 16 amino acids. V dropped 0 bases and J dropped 1; count of bases not matched to a gene: 6. In germline, CDR1 is GTSNPN, CDR2 SVGIG (reference sequence). The sequence came from a human donor in a cohort exposed to, infected with or recovered from COVID-19 (not recorded which). The donor label of this sample is uncertain. The sequencing sample was made of PBMCs or T cells enriched from blood (not recorded which). The chain has TRBV30 and TRBJ2-3, with TRBD1 identical over 8 bases. The CDR3 loop is CAWSVFVTGGTDTQYF. The CDR3 region has the DNA TGTGCCTGGAGTGTATTCGTGACAGGGGGCACAGATACGCAGTATTTT.